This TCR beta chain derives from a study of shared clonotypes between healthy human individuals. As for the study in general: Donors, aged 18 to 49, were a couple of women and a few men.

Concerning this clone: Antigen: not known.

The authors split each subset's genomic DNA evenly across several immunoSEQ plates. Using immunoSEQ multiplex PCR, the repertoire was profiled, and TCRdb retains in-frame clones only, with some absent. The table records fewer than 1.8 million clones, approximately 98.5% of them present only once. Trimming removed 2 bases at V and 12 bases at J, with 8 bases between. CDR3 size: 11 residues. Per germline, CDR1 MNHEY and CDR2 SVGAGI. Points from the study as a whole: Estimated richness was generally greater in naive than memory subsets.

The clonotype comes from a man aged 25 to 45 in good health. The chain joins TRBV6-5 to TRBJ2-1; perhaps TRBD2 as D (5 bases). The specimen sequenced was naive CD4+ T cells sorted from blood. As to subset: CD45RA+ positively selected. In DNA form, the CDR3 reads TGTGCCAGCAGTTACAGTGGGAGGCAGTTCTTC. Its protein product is CASSYSGRQFF.